This is a list of T cell receptor beta chains from one sample in a study of cytomegalovirus exposure and HLA in healthy donors. The data were produced by immunoSEQ multiplex PCR, yet TCRdb's version contains in-frame clones alone and is incomplete. The sample holds approximately 70,000 clones. The specimen was PBMCs. Receptors were obtained from a female donor in good health and CMV-seropositive. CDR3s include the opening cysteine and the closing phenylalanine or tryptophan. The D gene is left open where the match is weak.

TRBV11-2	NA	TRBJ2-1	CASSPQMDEQFF	TGTGCCAGCAGCCCCCAGATGGATGAGCAGTTCTTC
TRBV2	TRBD1	TRBJ1-5	CATRGQGVQPQHF	TGTGCCACGAGGGGACAGGGGGTTCAGCCCCAGCATTTT
TRBV6-6	TRBD1	TRBJ2-1	CASTWDRSSYNEQFF	TGTGCCAGCACCTGGGACAGGAGCTCCTACAATGAGCAGTTCTTC
TRBV18	TRBD1	TRBJ1-4	CASSPNLGQGVEKLFF	TGTGCCAGCTCGCCCAACCTGGGCCAGGGGGTAGAAAAACTGTTTTTT
TRBV9	TRBD1	TRBJ2-2	CASSVGTGRNTGELFF	TGTGCCAGCAGCGTGGGGACAGGGCGGAACACCGGGGAGCTGTTTTTT
TRBV7-2	NA	TRBJ1-1	CASSVLYSGEGTEAFF	TGTGCCAGCAGCGTATTATACTCGGGAGAAGGCACTGAAGCTTTCTTT
TRBV4-1	NA	TRBJ2-5	CASSQGEGGGTQYF	TGCGCCAGCAGCCAAGGGGAGGGAGGGGGGACCCAGTACTTC
TRBV7-3	NA	TRBJ1-1	CASSLQSGDTEAFF	TGTGCCAGCAGCTTGCAGTCAGGGGACACTGAAGCTTTCTTT
TRBV7-9	TRBD1	TRBJ1-3	CASSFEGAAGNTIYF	TGTGCCAGCAGCTTTGAGGGGGCGGCGGGAAACACCATATATTTT
TRBV19	TRBD1	TRBJ2-6	CASTAKVGRGLPGANVLTF	TGTGCCAGTACCGCTAAGGTGGGCAGGGGGCTCCCTGGGGCCAACGTCCTGACTTTC
TRBV29-1	NA	TRBJ1-2	CSVVVPGGYTF	TGCAGCGTTGTGGTTCCAGGCGGCTACACCTTC
TRBV4-3	TRBD2	TRBJ2-7	CASRQESGLAGAHEQYF	TGCGCCAGCAGACAGGAGAGCGGGCTAGCGGGGGCCCACGAGCAGTACTTC
TRBV4-3	NA	TRBJ1-5	CASSQDPGFGNQPQHF	TGCGCCAGCAGCCAAGATCCGGGGTTTGGCAATCAGCCCCAGCATTTT
TRBV6-1	NA	TRBJ2-5	CASSWPGTSQETQYF	TGTGCCAGCTCCTGGCCGGGGACAAGCCAAGAGACCCAGTACTTC
TRBV18	NA	TRBJ2-1	CASSPLANNEQFF	TGTGCCAGCTCACCACTGGCAAACAATGAGCAGTTCTTC
TRBV28	TRBD1	TRBJ1-4	CASSQLTGGGEKLFF	TGTGCCAGCAGTCAACTGACAGGGGGGGGTGAAAAACTGTTTTTT
TRBV11-2	TRBD2	TRBJ2-5	CASSLGTSGGKETQYF	TGTGCCAGCAGCTTAGGGACTAGCGGGGGGAAAGAGACCCAGTACTTC
TRBV7-9	TRBD1	TRBJ2-3	CASSPPLVLERGPTDTQYF	TGTGCCAGCAGCCCCCCCTTGGTTCTGGAAAGGGGGCCCACAGATACGCAGTATTTT
TRBV11-2	NA	TRBJ1-2	CASSLVGRGGGYTF	TGTGCCAGCAGCTTAGTGGGTAGGGGCGGCGGCTACACCTTC
TRBV18	NA	TRBJ1-1	CASSPPKGQNTEAFF	TGTGCCAGCTCACCACCCAAGGGACAGAACACTGAAGCTTTCTTT
TRBV2	TRBD1	TRBJ1-1	CASKGQGAHEAFF	TGTGCCAGCAAGGGACAGGGGGCACATGAAGCTTTCTTT
TRBV5-6	TRBD2	TRBJ2-2	CASSLVSGGAAGELFF	TGTGCCAGCAGCTTGGTTAGCGGGGGGGCTGCCGGGGAGCTGTTTTTT
TRBV9	NA	TRBJ2-1	CASSVGQSSYNEQFF	TGTGCCAGCAGCGTTGGGCAGAGCTCCTACAATGAGCAGTTCTTC
TRBV5-5	NA	TRBJ1-1	CASSLTTDNENTEAFF	TGTGCCAGCAGCTTGACTACGGACAACGAGAACACTGAAGCTTTCTTT
TRBV6-1	NA	TRBJ2-5	CASSEKGIRETQYF	TGTGCCAGCAGCGAAAAGGGGATTCGGGAGACCCAGTACTTC
TRBV6-1	TRBD2	TRBJ2-1	CASSEVGFGEGLDEQFF	TGTGCCAGCAGTGAAGTGGGTTTTGGGGAGGGCCTGGATGAGCAGTTCTTC
TRBV5-1	TRBD2	TRBJ2-5	CASSSSSGEVETQYF	TGCGCCAGCAGTTCCTCTAGCGGAGAAGTGGAGACCCAGTACTTC
TRBV11-2	NA	TRBJ2-7	CASTLESFRGGYEQYF	TGTGCCAGCACCTTGGAAAGCTTTAGAGGGGGATACGAGCAGTACTTC
TRBV7-2	TRBD2	TRBJ2-7	CASSYKAGERVRQYF	TGTGCCAGCAGCTACAAAGCGGGAGAAAGGGTTAGGCAGTACTTC
TRBV29-1	TRBD2	TRBJ2-3	CSVMSGRGADTQYF	TGCAGCGTTATGAGCGGGAGGGGGGCAGATACGCAGTATTTT
TRBV7-6	NA	TRBJ1-1	CASSLAQGGMPEAFF	TGTGCCAGCAGCTTAGCTCAGGGCGGAATGCCTGAAGCTTTCTTT
TRBV9	NA	TRBJ1-6	CASSPGATYNSPLHF	TGTGCCAGCAGCCCAGGGGCGACCTATAATTCACCCCTCCACTTT
TRBV7-2	NA	TRBJ1-5	CASSLERGLYQPQHF	TGTGCCAGCAGCTTAGAAAGGGGGTTGTATCAGCCCCAGCATTTT
TRBV19	TRBD2	TRBJ2-7	CASSVLAGGSYEQYF	TGTGCCAGTAGCGTCCTAGCGGGGGGCTCCTACGAGCAGTACTTC
TRBV11-2	NA	TRBJ2-7	CASSRSAGALYEQYF	TGTGCCAGCAGCCGATCGGCAGGGGCCCTCTACGAGCAGTACTTC